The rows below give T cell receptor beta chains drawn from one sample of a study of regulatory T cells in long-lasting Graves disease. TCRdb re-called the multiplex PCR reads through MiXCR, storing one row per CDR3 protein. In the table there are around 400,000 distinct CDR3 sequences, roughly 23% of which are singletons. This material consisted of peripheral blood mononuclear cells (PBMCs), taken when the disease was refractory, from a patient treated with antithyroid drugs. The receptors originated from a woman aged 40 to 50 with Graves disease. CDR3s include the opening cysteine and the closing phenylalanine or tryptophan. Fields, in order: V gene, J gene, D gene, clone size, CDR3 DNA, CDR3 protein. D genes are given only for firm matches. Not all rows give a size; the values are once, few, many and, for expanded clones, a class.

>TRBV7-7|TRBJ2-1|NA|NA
TGTGCTAGCAGCTTAGTTGGAGGGGCTAGCAATGAGCAGTTCTTC
CASSLVGGASNEQFF
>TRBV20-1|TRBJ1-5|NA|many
TGCAGTGCTCGGAAACCTAATACAGGGAATCAGCCCCAGCATTTT
CSARKPNTGNQPQHF
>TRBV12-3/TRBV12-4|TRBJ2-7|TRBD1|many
TGTGCCAGCAGCCGACAGGGGACAGGGTCGTACGAGCAGTACTTC
CASSRQGTGSYEQYF
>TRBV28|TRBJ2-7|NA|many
TGTGCCAGCAGTTTTTCCAGGGAAAGTCTCTACGAGCAGTACTTC
CASSFSRESLYEQYF
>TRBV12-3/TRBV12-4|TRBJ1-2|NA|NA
TGTGCCAGCATTGGAGGACTTGGCCACGCCTTC
CASIGGLGHAF
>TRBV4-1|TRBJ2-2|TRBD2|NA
TGCGCCAGCAGCCAACTCGGACTAGCGGGAGTCCCGAACACCGGGGAGCTGTTTTTT
CASSQLGLAGVPNTGELFF
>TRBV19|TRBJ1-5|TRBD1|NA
TGTGCCAGTAGCCCTTCTGGGACAGGGTATAATCAGCCCCAGCATTTT
CASSPSGTGYNQPQHF
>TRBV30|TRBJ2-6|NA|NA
TGTGCCTGGAGGAAAGGGGACTCTGGGGCCAACGTCCTGACTTTC
CAWRKGDSGANVLTF
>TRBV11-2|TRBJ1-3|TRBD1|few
TGTGCCAGCAGAGGGGGCGGACTGCTTGCCTCTGGAAACACCATATATTTT
CASRGGGLLASGNTIYF
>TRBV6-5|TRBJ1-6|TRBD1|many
TGTGCCAGCAGTTACCGTCCCGGGACAGGGAGCTCACCCCTCCACTTT
CASSYRPGTGSSPLHF
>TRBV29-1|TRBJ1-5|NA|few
TGCAGCGTCGGTAAAGGGATCAATCAGCCCCAGCATTTT
CSVGKGINQPQHF
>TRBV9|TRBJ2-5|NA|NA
TGTGCCAGCAGCGTAGGTTCGGACCAAGAGACCCAGTACTTC
CASSVGSDQETQYF
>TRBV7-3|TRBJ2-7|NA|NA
TGTGCCAGCAGCTTGGCTGCGGGTATCTCCTACGAGCAGTACTTC
CASSLAAGISYEQYF
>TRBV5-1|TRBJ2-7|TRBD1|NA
TGCGCCAGCAGCCCCGTCGTTTTTCGGGACAGGGTCTACGAGCAGTACTTC
CASSPVVFRDRVYEQYF
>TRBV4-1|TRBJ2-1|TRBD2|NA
TGCGCCAGCAGCCAAGGCGGGAGGGGGTCCAATGAGCAGTTCTTC
CASSQGGRGSNEQFF
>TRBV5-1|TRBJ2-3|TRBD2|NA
TGCGCCAGCAGCTTGTTCGGGCCTAGCGGGAGTGATTGGACAGATACGCAGTATTTT
CASSLFGPSGSDWTDTQYF
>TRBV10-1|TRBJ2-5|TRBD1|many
TGCGCCAGCAGTTCGGGGATGACAGGGCGGGAGACCCAGTACTTC
CASSSGMTGRETQYF
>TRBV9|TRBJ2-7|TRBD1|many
TGTGCCAGCAGCGTAGAGGGGACAGGGGGCTACGAGCAGTACTTC
CASSVEGTGGYEQYF
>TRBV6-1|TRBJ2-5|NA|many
TGTGCCAGCAGTGAAAGCTTGGCAGGGCAAGAGACCCAGTACTTC
CASSESLAGQETQYF
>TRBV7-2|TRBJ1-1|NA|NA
TGTGCCAGCAGCCCCGGCGGACGGAGGATTTTGAACACTGAAGCTTTCTTT
CASSPGGRRILNTEAFF
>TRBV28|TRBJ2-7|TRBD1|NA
TGTGCCAGCCCTCCGACAGGGACGGGGATAGGCTACGAGCAGTACTTC
CASPPTGTGIGYEQYF
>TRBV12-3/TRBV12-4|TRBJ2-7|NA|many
TGTGCCAGCAGTTTCCAGGGCAACACCAACGAGCAGTACTTC
CASSFQGNTNEQYF
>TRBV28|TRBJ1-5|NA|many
TGTGCCAGCACCGGGGGAATCCAGCCCCAGCATTTT
CASTGGIQPQHF
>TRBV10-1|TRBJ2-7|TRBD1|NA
TGCGCCAGCAGCCCCGGACAGGGGGCGATTTCCTACGAGCAGTACTTC
CASSPGQGAISYEQYF
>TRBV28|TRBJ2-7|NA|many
TGTGCCAGCACCGATTACGAAGGGGGGGGCCGGAGCGAGCAGTACTTC
CASTDYEGGGRSEQYF
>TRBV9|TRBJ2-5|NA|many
TGTGCCAGCAGCGTCGGGACGTTACAAGAGACCCAGTACTTC
CASSVGTLQETQYF
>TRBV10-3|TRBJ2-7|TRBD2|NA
TGTGCCATCAGTCAGCCCCGGACTAGCGTGTACGAGCAGTACTTC
CAISQPRTSVYEQYF
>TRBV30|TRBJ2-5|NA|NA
TGTGCCTGGGACCTCCATGGGGAGACCCAGTACTTC
CAWDLHGETQYF
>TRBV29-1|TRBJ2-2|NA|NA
TGCAGCGCCGGGCGCTCCGGGGAGCTGTTTTTT
CSAGRSGELFF
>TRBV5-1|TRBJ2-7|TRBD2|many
TGTGCCAGCAGTCCCCGACTAGCGGGAGGATACGAGCAGTACTTC
CASSPRLAGGYEQYF
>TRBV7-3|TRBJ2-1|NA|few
TGTGCCAGCAGCGCCGCGCTAGGGGACTCATACAATGAGCAGTTCTTC
CASSAALGDSYNEQFF
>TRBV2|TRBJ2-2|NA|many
TGTGCCAGCGGAGGCGGCGCGAACACCGGGGAGCTGTTTTTT
CASGGGANTGELFF
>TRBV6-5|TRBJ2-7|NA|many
TGTGCCAGCAGTTACTCGAGAGGGGCAGGCCACGAGCAGTACTTC
CASSYSRGAGHEQYF
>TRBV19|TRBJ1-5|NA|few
TGTGCCAGTAGTCAAAGACAGACACCTAGCAATCAGCCCCAGCATTTT
CASSQRQTPSNQPQHF
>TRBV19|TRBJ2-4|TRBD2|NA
TGTGCCAGTAGAGGCGGGAGTAAGGGCAAAAACATTCAGTACTTC
CASRGGSKGKNIQYF
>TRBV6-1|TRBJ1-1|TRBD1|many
TGTGCTACAGGGGGAAACTATGAAGCTTTCTTT
CATGGNYEAFF
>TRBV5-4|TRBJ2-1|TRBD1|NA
TGTGCCAGCAGCCCCGCCCCGGACAGGGCTTACAATGAGCAGTTCTTC
CASSPAPDRAYNEQFF
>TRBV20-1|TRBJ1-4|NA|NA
TGCAGTGCTAGAGCATATCCGGGGGCAACTAATGAAAAACTGTTTTTT
CSARAYPGATNEKLFF
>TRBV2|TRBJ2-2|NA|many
TGTGCCAGCAGATTAGGGGATCGTGACACCGGGGAGCTGTTTTTT
CASRLGDRDTGELFF
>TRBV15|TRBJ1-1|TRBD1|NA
TGTGCCACCAGCAGAAGGACAGGGAACACTGAAGCTTTCTTT
CATSRRTGNTEAFF
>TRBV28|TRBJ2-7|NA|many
TGTGCCAGTACCGGTACAACCTACGAGCAGTACTTC
CASTGTTYEQYF